This entry lists 23 T cell receptor beta chains sequenced from one sample in a study of blood T cell repertoires in COVID-19. Generated by immunoSEQ multiplex PCR, the TCRdb table keeps only in-frame clones and is missing some. The profile covers just over 15,000 clones, with approximately 80% appearing a single time and 16% taken by the ten largest. Sequenced input: peripheral blood. All receptors come from a human donor in a cohort sampled during active COVID-19.

The table lists this clone with a few counts. The J gene is TRBJ2-5, the V gene TRBV5-1; 8 bases align to TRBD1. The CDR3 contains 14 residues. V was pared by 2 bases and J by 5 bases, with 5 bases of the junction left unmatched. Germline V gene data show CDR1 as SGHRS and CDR2 as YFSETQ. CDR3 amino acids: CASSFPGQGETQYF. DNA for the CDR3: TGCGCCAGCAGCTTTCCCGGACAGGGTGAGACCCAGTACTTC.

The gene calls are TRBV19 and TRBJ1-5; 7 bases map to TRBD1. J was trimmed by 0 bases and V by 6 bases; bases with no gene match: 17. Germline lookup yields CDR1 LNHDA and CDR2 SQIVND (reference sequence). CDR3 length: 19 residues. CDR3 DNA: TGTGCCAGTAGCCCCAAACAGGGGTATAACTCTTATAGCAATCAGCCCCAGCATTTT. Amino acids: CASSPKQGYNSYSNQPQHF.

This clone was counted a few times. This chain links TRBV6-5 with TRBJ1-2; TRBD1 agrees at 7 bases. The germline CDR1 and CDR2 sequences are MNHEY and SVGAGI. V lost 8 bases and J lost 4; bases outside the gene matches: 4. The CDR3 runs 12 residues. The CDR3 here is CASLQGIYGYTF. CDR3 DNA: TGTGCCAGCTTACAGGGGATCTATGGCTACACCTTC.

The chain combines TRBV3-1 (or the pseudogene TRBV3-2) with TRBJ1-1, with D perhaps TRBD1 (5 bases). The CDR3 spans 12 residues. Germline V gives CDR1 LGHDT, CDR2 YNNKEL (reference sequence). The V end was cut by 6 bases, the J end by 6 bases, with 11 bases between. CDR3 DNA: TGTGCCAGCAGGGCCGGAGGGGCTGAAGCTTTCTTT. It codes for CASRAGGAEAFF.

This chain links TRBV5-1 with TRBJ1-2, with TRBD1 matching 11 bases. Germline V gene lookup returns CDR1 SGHRS and CDR2 YFSETQ. The CDR3 extends over 14 amino acids. V was clipped by 5 bases and J by 5 bases; unmatched bases: 5. The CDR3 sequence is CASSDGTGGYGYTF. The CDR3 DNA is TGCGCCAGCAGTGACGGGACAGGGGGATATGGCTACACCTTC.

The V and J genes are TRBV20-1 and TRBJ2-2, with D perhaps matching TRBD1 (6 bases). V was cut by 3 bases and J by 6 bases, with 11 bases left in between. This CDR3 comprises 13 residues. Germline-derived CDR1 and CDR2 are DFQATT and SNEGSKA (reference sequence). Written as DNA, the CDR3 is TGCAGTGCTAGTCAGGGGTTATCCGGGGAGCTGTTTTTT. It translates to CSASQGLSGELFF.

The chain recombines TRBV19 with TRBJ1-3, with no clear D. The germline gives CDR1 LNHDA, CDR2 SQIVND (reference sequence). The CDR3 has 17 amino acids. V lost 3 bases, J lost 0 bases, and 15 bases lay in between. CDR3 nucleotides: TGTGCCAGTAGTATTGGAAGGGAGTACGTCTCTGGAAACACCATATATTTT. Translated, it gives CASSIGREYVSGNTIYF.

This chain joins TRBV6-5 and TRBJ2-1; D may be TRBD2 (6 bases). This CDR3 is 13 amino acids long. CDR1 and CDR2 from the germline V gene are MNHEY and SVGAGI. V was pared by 5 bases and J by 7 bases, with 12 bases between. In DNA form, the CDR3 reads TGTGCCAGCAGTCTGCGGGAAGGAAATGAGCAGTTCTTC. Residues: CASSLREGNEQFF.

J is TRBJ2-1 and V is TRBV11-3; maybe TRBD2 (5 bases). The CDR3 has 14 amino acids. V lost 3 bases and J lost 8, with 14 bases in between. CDR1 and CDR2 from the germline V gene are SGHNT and YENEEA. CDR3 sequence reads: CASSFESRGHEQFF. The CDR3 nucleotides are TGTGCCAGCAGCTTCGAGTCTCGAGGGCATGAGCAGTTCTTC.

The V and J genes are TRBV5-1 and TRBJ2-2; D is ambiguous. The V end lost 4 bases, the J end lost 6 bases, and 16 bases lay between the germline ends. Germline loops: CDR1 SGHRS, CDR2 YFSETQ. The CDR3 has 15 amino acids. CDR3 in DNA: TGCGCCAGCAGCGCCGGGTCGTCGGTGGCCGGGGAGCTGTTTTTT. Protein: CASSAGSSVAGELFF. Variable domain in full (rest from reference TRBV5-1 and TRBJ2-2): KAGVTQTPRYLIKTRGQQVTLSCSPISGHRSVSWYQQTPGQGLQFLFEYFSETQRNKGNFPGRFSGRQFSNSRSEMNVSTLELGDSALYLCASSAGSSVAGELFFGEGSRLTVL.

The chain couples TRBV7-2 to TRBJ1-5, with D possibly matching TRBD1 (5 bases). The germline CDR1 and CDR2 sequences are SGHTA and FQGNSA. V lost 7 bases to trimming and J lost 6 bases, with 16 bases between them. CDR3 length equals 14 residues. DNA for the CDR3: TGTGCCAGCATGATAGGGGTCTCAGGTCAGCCCCAGCATTTT. Protein product: CASMIGVSGQPQHF.

V and J are TRBV3-1 (or the pseudogene TRBV3-2) and TRBJ1-2; D call uncertain. The CDR3 has 13 residues. Per the germline V gene, CDR1 is LGHDT and CDR2 is YNNKEL (reference sequence). V was pared by 0 bases and J by 1 base, with 3 bases between. The CDR3 DNA is TGTGCCAGCAGCCAAGACAGTAACTATGGCTACACCTTC. This gives the protein CASSQDSNYGYTF.

The gene calls are TRBV5-1 and TRBJ2-7, with 8 nucleotides matching TRBD1. Germline assignment: CDR1 SGHRS and CDR2 YFSETQ. The CDR3 loop spans 14 amino acids. With 4 bases clipped from V and 5 bases from J, the junction kept 8 bases outside the gene matches. The CDR3 bases are TGCGCCAGCAGCCCGGACAGGGTCGGTAACGAGCAGTACTTC. Amino acids: CASSPDRVGNEQYF.

The chain has TRBV27 and TRBJ2-7, with D maybe TRBD2 (5 bases). Trimming stripped 1 base from V and 7 bases from J, with 23 bases between. There are 17 residues in the CDR3. The germline V gene encodes CDR1 MNHEY and CDR2 SMNVEV (reference sequence). Here the CDR3 DNA reads TGTGCCAGCAGTTTATGGGCAGGAGGCCTCGGGCGAGGGGAGCAGTACTTC. Translating it yields CASSLWAGGLGRGEQYF.

This clone came up a few times. The chain joins TRBV7-9 to TRBJ1-1, with unresolved D. The germline CDR1 and CDR2 sequences are SEHNR and FQNEAQ (reference sequence). V was trimmed by 5 bases and J by 7 bases, leaving 11 bases between them. The CDR3 has 12 amino acids. As DNA, the CDR3 is TGTGCCAGCAGCGGACCGGAGGATGAAGCTTTCTTT. Translating gives CASSGPEDEAFF.

In its sample, this clone ranks as medium-sized. This sequence joins TRBV15 and TRBJ2-2; D may be TRBD1 (5 bases). The V end was cut by 0 bases, the J end by 0 bases, with 8 bases between. Germline CDR1 and CDR2: LNHNV and YYDKDF (reference sequence). This CDR3 region has 16 residues. The CDR3 here is CATSREAGPNTGELFF. The CDR3 DNA follows: TGTGCCACCAGCAGAGAGGCAGGGCCGAACACCGGGGAGCTGTTTTTT.

This chain uses TRBV5-8 with TRBJ1-2; D not certain. The CDR3 runs to 15 residues. The germline gives CDR1 SGHTS, CDR2 YDEGEE. V dropped 4 bases and J dropped 0 bases, with 13 bases sitting between them. The CDR3, as DNA: TGTGCCAGCAGCCGGAGGAGTCGGTCTAACTATGGCTACACCTTC. This sequence encodes CASSRRSRSNYGYTF.

This clone was counted once. This chain links TRBV27 with TRBJ2-3; 9 bases are a match to TRBD2. This CDR3 is 16 amino acids long. Germline V gene sequence: CDR1 MNHEY, CDR2 SMNVEV (reference sequence). Losses at the gene ends were 2 bases for V and 3 bases for J; bases not matched to a gene: 6. The CDR3 DNA reads as TGTGCCAGCAGTTTACAGGCGGGAGGGCCAACAGATACGCAGTATTTT. Protein product: CASSLQAGGPTDTQYF.

V and J are TRBV7-2 and TRBJ1-2; D not certain. The V and J ends lost 0 bases and 8 bases respectively, with 13 bases between them. The CDR3 contains 14 residues. Germline V CDR1 and CDR2: SGHTA, FQGNSA. The CDR3 protein is CASSLARSLYGYTF. Written as DNA, the CDR3 is TGTGCCAGCAGCTTAGCGCGAAGTTTATACGGCTACACCTTC.

This clone is classed as medium-sized. The chain links TRBV28 to TRBJ2-1, with 16 bases matching TRBD2. The CDR3 covers 15 residues. CDR1 is MDHEN and CDR2 is SYDVKM in the germline V gene. V was clipped by 6 bases and J by 8 bases; unmatched bases: 4. Here the CDR3 reads CASSRGLAGGYEQFF. CDR3 sequence (DNA): TGTGCCAGCAGCCGGGGACTAGCGGGAGGGTATGAGCAGTTCTTC.

The rearrangement joins TRBV18 to TRBJ2-3; a weak D match, TRBD2 (6 bases). The CDR3 is 17 residues long. Deletions cut 0 bases from V and 3 bases from J, with 16 bases between. Germline CDR1 reads KGHSH; CDR2 reads LQKENI. CDR3 DNA: TGTGCCAGCTCACCACCGGGGGGACGGATCACAACAGATACGCAGTATTTT. It translates to CASSPPGGRITTDTQYF.

This chain links TRBV5-6 with TRBJ2-1; TRBD1 matches at 8 bases. The V gene's germline CDR1 is SGHDT and CDR2 YYEEEE. There are 18 residues in the CDR3. Losses at the gene ends were 0 bases for V and 1 base for J; bases not matched to a gene: 9. CDR3 sequence reads: CASSLAVRTGTSYNEQFF. CDR3 nucleotides: TGTGCCAGCAGCTTGGCCGTGCGGACAGGGACTTCCTACAATGAGCAGTTCTTC. Together with reference TRBV5-6 and TRBJ2-1, the CDR3 gives the full variable domain: DAGVTQSPTHLIKTRGQQVTLRCSPKSGHDTVSWYQQALGQGPQFIFQYYEEEERQRGNFPDRFSGHQFPNYSSELNVNALLLGDSALYLCASSLAVRTGTSYNEQFFGPGTRLTVL.

This chain uses TRBV6-5 with TRBJ2-1, with TRBD1 identical over 7 bases. CDR3 size: 11 residues. The ends lost 5 bases at V and 15 bases at J; junction bases unmatched: 7. Germline CDR1 MNHEY, CDR2 SVGAGI. CDR3 sequence (DNA): TGTGCCAGCAGTACCGGGACAGACTGGTTCTTC. Encoded protein: CASSTGTDWFF.